These 27 T cell receptor beta chains were sequenced from one sample in a study of human T cells and chemical hapten exposure. This sample's time point: pre-sensitization, week 0. As for treatment: therapeutic diphenylcyclopropenone sensitization with weekly scalp DPC. TCRdb reprocessed the RACE reads via MiXCR and lists one record per CDR3 protein. Of 85,000 to 120,000 distinct CDR3 sequences listed, 9% to 15% were seen once; the top ten hold 1.5% to 2%. Material: whole blood, obtained in connection with sensitization to the hapten diphenylcyclopropenone (DPC). The receptor set was obtained from a woman aged 50 to 60 with alopecia areata. Some clones in this sample may be carry-over from other donors' samples.

This clonotype was seen a handful of times. The rearrangement uses TRBV6-1 and TRBJ1-5; TRBD1 is a possible D gene (5 bases). Trimming cost V 8 bases and J 0 bases, with 14 bases left between them. Looked up from germline, CDR1 is MNHNS and CDR2 is SASEGT. This CDR3 is 15 amino acids long. The CDR3, as DNA: TGTGCCAGCGAGGGGCAGACGGTTAGCAATCAGCCCCAGCATTTT. This codes for CASEGQTVSNQPQHF.

The chain carries TRBV7-2 and TRBJ2-6, with TRBD1 identical over 8 bases. Germline V gene lookup returns CDR1 SGHTA and CDR2 FQGNSA. The V segment lost 3 bases and the J segment 3 bases; nucleotides outside the gene matches: 7. The length of the CDR3 is 17 residues. CDR3 in amino acids: CASSLTGAHGGANVLTF. DNA of the CDR3: TGTGCCAGCAGCTTGACAGGGGCCCACGGTGGGGCCAACGTCCTGACTTTC.

The sample holds a few counts of this clonotype. The chain joins TRBV7-2 to TRBJ2-7; 9 bases align to TRBD2. Germline assignment: CDR1 SGHTA and CDR2 FQGNSA. The trim removed 5 bases at V and 2 bases at J, leaving 7 bases unmatched. The CDR3 contains 15 residues. The DNA of the CDR3 is TGTGCCAGCAGCGCCCTAGCGGGGTATACCTACGAGCAGTACTTC. Its protein product is CASSALAGYTYEQYF.

DNA of the CDR3: TGTGCCAGTAGTGCAATCCGGGGCCTGCAAGAGACCCAGTACTTC. Amino acids: CASSAIRGLQETQYF. The V gene is TRBV19, the J gene TRBJ2-5; either TRBD1 or TRBD2 may supply D (5 bases each). The CDR3 is 15 amino acids. CDR1 LNHDA and CDR2 SQIVND come from the germline V gene (reference sequence). Deletions cut 5 bases from V and 2 bases from J, with 15 bases between.

The rearrangement uses TRBV13 and TRBJ2-5, with 7 bases fitting TRBD1. The germline gives CDR1 PRHDT, CDR2 FYEKMQ (reference sequence). V lost 3 bases, J lost 1 base, and 5 bases stayed unmatched. There are 15 residues in the CDR3. CDR3 amino acids: CASSLVTGVQETQYF. CDR3 in DNA: TGTGCCAGCAGCTTGGTAACAGGGGTCCAAGAGACCCAGTACTTC.

This clonotype was seen at least ten times. The chain couples TRBV6-6 to TRBJ1-6; D unresolved. Germline assignment: CDR1 MNHNY and CDR2 SVGAGI (reference sequence). The CDR3 is made up of 15 amino acids. V lost 0 bases and J lost 10, with 13 bases in between. DNA for the CDR3: TGTGCCAGCAGTTACTCGGGCAGGTTCGGCTCACCCCTCCACTTT. Amino acid sequence: CASSYSGRFGSPLHF.

The genes are TRBV4-2 and TRBJ1-3; D uncertain. CDR1 and CDR2 (germline): LGHNA, YNFKEQ. The CDR3 runs to 12 residues. V lost 1 base and J lost 2, with 0 bases in between. CDR3 in DNA: TGTGCCAGCAGCCAAGCTGGAAACACCATATATTTT. It encodes CASSQAGNTIYF.

This clonotype was found a few times. V gene TRBV28 combines with J gene TRBJ2-7; D ambiguous. The V end was cut by 5 bases, the J end by 2 bases, with 4 bases between. CDR1 and CDR2 from the germline V gene are MDHEN and SYDVKM. The CDR3 has 11 residues. In nucleotides, the CDR3 is TGTGCCAGCAGTCCGACCTACGAGCAGTACTTC. Translated, it gives CASSPTYEQYF. The entire variable domain, with the rest obtained from reference TRBV28 and TRBJ2-7, is as follows: DVKVTQSSRYLVKRTGEKVFLECVQDMDHENMFWYRQDPGLGLRLIYFSYDVKMKEKGDIPEGYSVSREKKERFSLILESASTNQTSMYLCASSPTYEQYFGPGTRLTVT.

This clonotype has a handful of counts. The rearrangement links TRBV20-1 to TRBJ2-3; the match to TRBD1 covers 9 bases. The CDR3 spans 15 residues. V was clipped by 3 bases and J by 4 bases; unmatched bases: 8. The V gene's germline CDR1 is DFQATT and CDR2 SNEGSKA (reference sequence). CDR3 in DNA: TGCAGTGCTAGTGGTGGGACAGGGACGTCAGATACGCAGTATTTT. Translation gives CSASGGTGTSDTQYF.

This chain connects TRBV18 to TRBJ1-1; D not certain. The germline V and J ends were trimmed by 3 bases and 4 bases, with 12 bases remaining between them. Germline-derived CDR1 and CDR2 are KGHSH and LQKENI. The CDR3 has 14 residues. CDR3 coding DNA: TGTGCCAGCTCACCGACACCAGGAGGCACTGAAGCTTTCTTT. It yields the protein CASSPTPGGTEAFF.

This CDR3 reads CASSLWDRADTTGELFF. The CDR3 DNA reads TGCGCCAGCAGCCTCTGGGACCGCGCCGACACAACCGGGGAGCTGTTTTTT. V and J are TRBV4-3 and TRBJ2-2; D might be TRBD1 or TRBD2, each matching 5 bases. With 4 bases removed from V and 5 bases from J, the gap between germline ends came to 20 bases. Germline V gives CDR1 LGHNA, CDR2 YSLEER. The CDR3 covers 17 residues.

There are a few counts of this clonotype. The gene calls are TRBV11-2 and TRBJ2-3; D unresolved. Trimming pared 5 bases from V and 6 bases from J, leaving 9 bases between. This CDR3 has 12 amino acids. CDR1 is SGHAT and CDR2 is FQNNGV in the germline V gene. The CDR3 region has the DNA TGTGCCAGCAGCCCCCGTATGGATACGCAGTATTTT. Its protein is CASSPRMDTQYF.

This clonotype showed up just a few times. DNA of the CDR3: TGTGCCAGCAGCCCTGCCCATAACAGGGGGCTAGGGAGGCATTCACCCCTCCACTTT. Protein sequence: CASSPAHNRGLGRHSPLHF. The chain combines TRBV3-1 with TRBJ1-6, with 9 bases matching TRBD1. V was clipped by 4 bases and J by 8 bases; unmatched bases: 18. The CDR3 covers 19 residues. The germline V gene encodes CDR1 LGHDT and CDR2 YNNKEL (reference sequence).

This clonotype was found many times. CDR3 coding DNA: TGTGCCAGCAGTCCTCCTTTATTATCCAGCAAAAACATTCAGTACTTC. This translates into CASSPPLLSSKNIQYF. The chain links TRBV28 to TRBJ2-4; D remains unclear. The CDR3 totals 16 residues. CDR1 is MDHEN, CDR2 SYDVKM, per germline. V lost 5 bases and J 3 bases, leaving 17 bases between the germline ends.

At least ten counts were recorded for this clonotype. The chain recombines TRBV28 with TRBJ1-4, with TRBD1 identical over 7 bases. CDR3 size: 12 residues. Germline V lookup: CDR1 MDHEN, CDR2 SYDVKM. V lost 8 bases, J lost 3 bases, and 0 bases stayed unmatched. The CDR3 loop is CASGTANEKLFF. The CDR3 DNA is TGTGCCAGCGGGACAGCTAATGAAAAACTGTTTTTT.

This clonotype was counted between two and nine times. The rearrangement uses TRBV14 and TRBJ2-5, with 11 bases aligning to TRBD2. From germline, CDR1 is SGHDN and CDR2 FVKESK. With V trimmed by 3 bases and J by 7 bases, 16 bases remained unmatched. This CDR3 is built from 18 residues. CDR3 in amino acids: CASSHLTSGTSGTLTQYF. The CDR3 bases are TGTGCCAGCAGCCACCTCACCTCCGGGACTAGCGGCACCTTGACCCAGTACTTC.

This clonotype showed up many times. J is TRBJ2-6 and V is TRBV6-5; D is unclear. The CDR3 is 15 residues long. Trimming pared 5 bases from V and 1 base from J, leaving 9 bases between. Germline CDR1 and CDR2: MNHEY and SVGAGI. CDR3 sequence (DNA): TGTGCCAGCAGTACCGATCCATCTGGGGCCAACGTCCTGACTTTC. Amino acids: CASSTDPSGANVLTF.

This clonotype was seen many times. The J gene is TRBJ1-1, the V gene TRBV4-1; D uncertain. Trimming shortened V by 4 bases and J by 4 bases, and 13 bases separated the two germline ends. The CDR3 has 14 residues. Germline CDR1 reads MGHRA; CDR2 reads YSYEKL. CDR3 amino acids: CASSPREGVTEAFF. The CDR3 DNA follows: TGCGCCAGCAGCCCCCGAGAGGGAGTCACTGAAGCTTTCTTT.

The rearrangement links TRBV12-3 or TRBV12-4 to TRBJ2-2, with unresolved D. This CDR3 is 13 amino acids long. V lost 6 bases to trimming and J lost 5 bases, with 10 bases between them. CDR3 in DNA: TGTGCCAGCAGCCAAAGGGCTACCGGGGAGCTGTTTTTT. As protein: CASSQRATGELFF.

This clonotype was recorded once. This rearrangement joins TRBV7-2 to TRBJ2-1, with a weak D call TRBD1 (5 bases). There are 14 residues in the CDR3. Germline CDR1 is SGHTA and CDR2 is FQGNSA. Trimming pared 3 bases from V and 6 bases from J, leaving 12 bases between. The CDR3 nucleotides are TGTGCCAGCAGCTTGCGGCAGGGTTCCAATGAGCAGTTCTTC. The encoded protein is CASSLRQGSNEQFF. The variable domain in full, with the rest retrieved from reference TRBV7-2 and TRBJ2-1, is GAGVSQSPSNKVTEKGKDVELRCDPISGHTALYWYRQSLGQGLEFLIYFQGNSAPDKSGLPSDRFSAERTGGSVSTLTIQRTQQEDSAVYLCASSLRQGSNEQFFGPGTRLTVL.

The chain links TRBV10-2 to TRBJ2-5, with 9 bases lining up with TRBD2. V dropped 4 bases and J dropped 4; count of bases not matched to a gene: 4. The length of the CDR3 is 14 residues. Germline CDR1 reads WSHSY; CDR2 reads SAAADI. This CDR3 reads CASSGISGRETQYF. CDR3 nucleotide sequence: TGCGCCAGCAGTGGCATTAGCGGGAGAGAGACCCAGTACTTC.

In this sample, this clonotype turned up many times. The chain combines TRBV7-2 with TRBJ1-6; the D is unclear. Germline values: CDR1 SGHTA, CDR2 FQGNSA. V was shortened by 5 bases and J by 7 bases, with 9 bases between the two germline ends. CDR3 length: 13 amino acids. The CDR3 coding sequence is TGTGCCAGCAGCCCCGGACGAAATTCACCCCTCCACTTT. It encodes CASSPGRNSPLHF.

V gene TRBV6-2 or TRBV6-3 combines with J gene TRBJ2-1; D gene ambiguous. Germline V gene lookup returns CDR1 MNHEY and CDR2 SVGEGT. The ends were cut back, 7 bases at V and 10 bases at J, with 11 bases in the middle. The CDR3 has 11 residues. CDR3 bases: TGTGCCAGCACCCAAAAGAAGGAGCAGTTCTTC. Protein sequence: CASTQKKEQFF.

The V and J genes are TRBV5-1 and TRBJ2-3; tentatively, D is TRBD1 (6 bases). The V end lost 2 bases, the J end lost 1 base, and 8 bases lay between the germline ends. The germline V gene has CDR1 SGHRS and CDR2 YFSETQ. This CDR3 has 14 amino acids. CDR3 amino acids: CASSFRTGTDTQYF. The CDR3 DNA reads as TGCGCCAGCAGCTTTCGGACAGGCACAGATACGCAGTATTTT.

The chain combines TRBV20-1 with TRBJ2-3, with 11 bases aligning to TRBD2. This CDR3 spans 15 amino acids. The germline V gene encodes CDR1 DFQATT and CDR2 SNEGSKA (reference sequence). V trimming: 1 base; J trimming: 4 bases; junction bases outside the gene matches: 4. This CDR3 reads CSARALAGVSDTQYF. CDR3 DNA: TGCAGTGCTAGAGCACTAGCGGGAGTTTCAGATACGCAGTATTTT.

The CDR3 bases are TGTGCCAGCAGTGAAGACAGGATATGTGCTTTCTTT. Residues: CASSEDRICAFF. The rearrangement links TRBV6-1 to TRBJ1-1; a possible D gene is TRBD1 (5 bases). V was pared by 1 base and J by 11 bases, with 11 bases between. Germline lookup yields CDR1 MNHNS and CDR2 SASEGT. This CDR3 region has 12 residues.

This clonotype was counted at least ten times. J is TRBJ1-6 and V is TRBV12-3 or TRBV12-4; tentatively, D is TRBD1 (6 bases). CDR3 size: 14 residues. Trimming pared 8 bases from V and 7 bases from J, leaving 15 bases between. Here the CDR3 DNA reads TGTGCCAGCGGAGAAGGGGGGTTAAATTCACCCCTCCACTTT. It translates to CASGEGGLNSPLHF.